This T cell receptor beta chain was captured in a study of control samples from healthy donors and cancer patients. Germline-derived CDR1 and CDR2 are SGHAT and FQNNGV. The CDR3 has 13 residues. Trimming removed 11 bases from V and 1 base from J, with 9 bases in between. Some clones are missing from TCRdb's copy, which holds only in-frame ones; the method was immunoSEQ multiplex PCR. This table has roughly 90,000 clones, more than 75% appearing once. The clonotype was recovered from a woman aged 55-70 years in good health. The J gene is TRBJ2-6, the V gene TRBV11-2, with D perhaps TRBD2 (6 bases). The sequencing sample was made of blood. CDR3 coding DNA: TGTGCCGGAGGGCGATCTGGGGCCAACGTCCTGACTTTC. Translated, it gives CAGGRSGANVLTF.